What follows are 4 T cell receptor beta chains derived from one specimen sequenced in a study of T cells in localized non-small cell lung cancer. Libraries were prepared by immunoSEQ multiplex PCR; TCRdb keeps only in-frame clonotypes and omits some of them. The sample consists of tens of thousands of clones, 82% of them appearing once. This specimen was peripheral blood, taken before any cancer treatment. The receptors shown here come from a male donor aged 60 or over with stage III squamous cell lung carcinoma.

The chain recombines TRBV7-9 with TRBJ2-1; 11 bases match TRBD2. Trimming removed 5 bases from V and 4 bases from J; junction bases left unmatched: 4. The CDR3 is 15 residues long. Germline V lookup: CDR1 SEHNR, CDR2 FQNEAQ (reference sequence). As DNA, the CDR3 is TGTGCCAGCAGCACTAGCGGGGGACCTTACAATGAGCAGTTCTTC. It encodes CASSTSGGPYNEQFF.

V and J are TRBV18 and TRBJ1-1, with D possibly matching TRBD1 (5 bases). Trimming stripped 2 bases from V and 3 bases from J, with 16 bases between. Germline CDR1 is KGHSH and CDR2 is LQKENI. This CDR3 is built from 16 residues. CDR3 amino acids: CASSPFLGRRDTEAFF. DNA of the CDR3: TGTGCCAGCTCACCATTCCTGGGACGTCGAGACACTGAAGCTTTCTTT.

This CDR3 is CASSYRGLGTEAFF. CDR3 sequence (DNA): TGTGCCAGCAGTTACAGGGGTCTAGGCACTGAAGCTTTCTTT. This chain links TRBV6-5 with TRBJ1-1, with D possibly matching TRBD1 (5 bases). Germline V gene lookup returns CDR1 MNHEY and CDR2 SVGAGI. There are 14 residues in the CDR3. Trimming left V 2 bases short and J 4 bases short, with 11 bases between.

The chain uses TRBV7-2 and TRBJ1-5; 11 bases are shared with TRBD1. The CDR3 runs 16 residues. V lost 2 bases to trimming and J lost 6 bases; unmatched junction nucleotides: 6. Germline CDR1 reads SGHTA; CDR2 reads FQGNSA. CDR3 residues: CASSLNPGQGGQPQHF. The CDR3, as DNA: TGTGCCAGCAGCTTAAACCCGGGACAGGGGGGTCAGCCCCAGCATTTT.